The next 31 T cell receptor beta chains were all read from a single sample in a study of T cell clonality in common variable immunodeficiency. Study conclusions and caveats: Reportedly, TCR beta sequences from common variable immunodeficiency showed fewer deletions and N-nucleotide insertions.

Sequencing used immunoSEQ multiplex PCR; TCRdb keeps in-frame clones, though not all of them. The sample was found to contain about 17,000 clones, and every one recurs. Their target antigens are unknown. The sample comprised peripheral blood mononuclear cells. These receptors were collected from a human donor with common variable immunodeficiency.

This clone was counted many times. Read data end 3 residues before the CDR3 end; the end is taken from the germline J gene. The V call is TRBV6-1, the J call TRBJ1-1, with TRBD1 matching 9 bases. Germline V gives CDR1 MNHNS, CDR2 SASEGT. The J segment lost 0 bases and the V segment lost 4 bases, leaving 3 bases of the junction unmatched. The CDR3 contains 15 residues. CDR3 amino acids: CASSATGGMNTEAFF. CDR3 DNA, as far as it was read: TGTGCCAGCAGTGCTACAGGGGGCATGAACACTGAA.

Of note for this clone: The sequence runs out 3 residues before the end of the CDR3; the remainder is reconstructed from the germline J gene. The rearrangement joins TRBV19 to TRBJ1-2, with D possibly being TRBD1 (5 bases). The CDR3 length is 12 residues. Germline V gene lookup returns CDR1 LNHDA and CDR2 SQIVND (reference sequence). This CDR3 reads CASRAQGVGYTF. The part of the CDR3 DNA that was read is TGTGCCAGTAGGGCCCAGGGAGTCGGC.

Many counts were recorded for this clone. Read sequence stops 3 residues before the CDR3 end, and the germline J gene provides the missing end. V and J are TRBV5-1 and TRBJ2-7; possible D gene TRBD1, 6 bases. V lost 4 bases, J lost 5 bases, and 10 bases lay in between. CDR1 and CDR2 from the germline V gene are SGHRS and YFSETQ. The CDR3 sequence is 12 residues long. CDR3 bases read: TGCGCCAGCAGCATCAACAGGGACGAG. This gives the protein CASSINRDE. The whole CDR3 protein is CASSINRDEQYF.

This clone has a count of ten or more. The read stops 3 residues short of the end of the CDR3; the missing end is completed from the germline J gene. This chain uses TRBV20-1 with TRBJ1-1; 8 bases fit TRBD1. Germline V gives CDR1 DFQATT, CDR2 SNEGSKA (reference sequence). This CDR3 is built from 11 residues. The CDR3 bases that were read are TGCAGTGCGCCTACAGGGGGGAGG. Its protein product is CSAPTGGR. The whole CDR3 region reads CSAPTGGRAFF.

At least ten counts were recorded for this clone. The DNA ends 3 residues before the CDR3 does, and the rest of the CDR3 is filled in from the germline J gene. This chain uses TRBV14 with TRBJ1-1, with TRBD1 matching over 10 bases. CDR3 length: 18 amino acids. Germline lookup yields CDR1 SGHDN and CDR2 FVKESK. V dropped 1 base and J dropped 4; count of bases not matched to a gene: 12. CDR3 loop: CASSQGPDRGRWGTEAFF. CDR3 bases read: TGTGCCAGCAGCCAAGGTCCGGACAGGGGGAGGTGGGGCACTGAA.

About this clone itself: Sequencing ends 3 residues short of the CDR3 end; the germline J gene provides the rest. The genes are TRBV7-2 and TRBJ1-4; no definite D call. Germline CDR1 reads SGHTA; CDR2 reads FQGNSA. This CDR3 region has 14 residues. The germline V and J ends were trimmed by 5 bases and 4 bases, with 11 bases remaining between them. The part of the CDR3 DNA that was read is TGTGCCAGCAGCCTCGTCCATAGTAATGAAAAA. This translates into CASSLVHSNEK. The CDR3 reads in full as CASSLVHSNEKLFF.

This clone appeared many times. Read coverage stops 3 residues before the CDR3 terminus; the germline J gene supplies the remainder. The chain links TRBV19 to TRBJ1-5; 10 positions agree with TRBD1. The V gene end was trimmed by 3 bases and the J gene end by 0 bases; junction bases not matched to a gene: 5. The CDR3 loop spans 17 amino acids. Germline V gene sequence: CDR1 LNHDA, CDR2 SQIVND (reference sequence). The CDR3: CASSIRTGGDSNQPQHF. The part of the CDR3 DNA that was read is TGTGCCAGTAGTATCCGGACAGGGGGGGATAGCAATCAGCCC.

This clone was recorded many times. The CDR3 end falls 3 residues outside the read, so it is completed with the germline J gene. This chain links TRBV19 with TRBJ1-5; D is perhaps TRBD1 (6 bases). The CDR3 is 14 residues long. V lost 8 bases and J 3 bases, leaving 14 bases between the germline ends. The germline V gene has CDR1 LNHDA and CDR2 SQIVND (reference sequence). The CDR3 loop reads CASQSGTLNQPQHF. CDR3 DNA, as far as it was read: TGTGCCAGTCAATCCGGGACACTCAATCAGCCC.

In the case of this clone: The read gets to within 3 residues of the CDR3 end, and the germline J gene fills in the rest. The V and J genes are TRBV13 and TRBJ1-6; a weak D match, TRBD1 (6 bases). V was clipped by 2 bases and J by 6 bases, with 11 bases between them. The CDR3 contains 15 residues. The germline gives CDR1 PRHDT, CDR2 FYEKMQ (reference sequence). CDR3 DNA (partial): TGTGCCAGCAGCTTACAGACAGGTCCTAATTCACCC. Translating it yields CASSLQTGPNSP. The whole CDR3 sequence is CASSLQTGPNSPLHF.

The sample holds a few counts of this clone. Read coverage stops 3 residues before the CDR3 terminus; the germline J gene supplies the remainder. The genes are TRBV18 and TRBJ2-2; 9 bases match TRBD2. Trimming cost V 0 bases and J 2 bases; bases outside gene matches: 1. The CDR3 has 16 residues. CDR1 is KGHSH, CDR2 LQKENI, per germline. The CDR3 DNA, read in part, is TGTGCCAGCTCACCACCCCTAGCGGGAAACACCGGGGAG. This encodes CASSPPLAGNTGE. The whole CDR3 sequence is CASSPPLAGNTGELFF.

Ten or more counts support this clone. CDR3 DNA (partial): TGCAGCGTTGCCCAGGTGACAACTAATGAAAAA. This codes for CSVAQVTTNEK. The CDR3 in its entirety is CSVAQVTTNEKLFF. J is TRBJ1-4 and V is TRBV29-1; no reliable D call. The CDR3 end falls 3 residues outside the read, so it is completed with the germline J gene. The length of the CDR3 is 14 residues. V lost 4 bases, J lost 0 bases, and 9 bases lay in between. Germline assignment: CDR1 SQVTM and CDR2 ANQGSEA.

On this clone itself: The observed sequence ends 3 residues before the CDR3 terminus, with the missing tail filled in from the germline J gene. This chain connects TRBV5-1 to TRBJ2-2; 11 bases line up with TRBD2. V shed 3 bases and J 5 bases; nucleotides not matched to a gene: 6. Per germline, CDR1 SGHRS and CDR2 YFSETQ. This CDR3 comprises 16 residues. Partial CDR3 DNA: TGCGCCAGCAGCTATAGCGGGAGGGGAAATACCGGGGAG. Translating gives CASSYSGRGNTGE. The whole CDR3 protein reads CASSYSGRGNTGELFF.

This clone was picked up a small number of times. The read halts 3 residues ahead of the CDR3 end, with the missing end drawn from the germline J gene. At the DNA level, this CDR3 is encoded by other sequences in the same sample as well. The rearrangement links TRBV7-9 to TRBJ2-1, with 9 bases aligning to TRBD2. Germline CDR1 reads SEHNR; CDR2 reads FQNEAQ (reference sequence). The V segment lost 5 bases and the J segment 8 bases; nucleotides outside the gene matches: 10. CDR3 size: 15 residues. CDR3 in amino acids: CASSQSGTSLDEQFF. The covered CDR3 bases are TGTGCCAGCAGCCAATCCGGGACTAGCCTTGATGAG.

This clone came up many times. The read terminates 3 residues before the CDR3 end, so the remaining end is supplied by the germline J gene. This chain uses TRBV7-3 with TRBJ2-5; D possibly corresponds to TRBD2 (6 bases). The CDR3 has 14 residues. Per germline, CDR1 SGHTA and CDR2 FQGTGA. The ends were cut back, 0 bases at V and 5 bases at J, with 10 bases in the middle. Partial CDR3 DNA: TGTGCCAGCAGCTTAACGGCTAGCGAGGAGACC. Residues: CASSLTASEET. The entire CDR3 is CASSLTASEETQYF.

This clone has at least ten counts. The read ends 3 residues before the CDR3 terminus; that terminus is restored from the germline J gene. V and J are TRBV28 and TRBJ2-7; the D gene is possibly TRBD1 (7 bases). CDR3 length equals 15 residues. Per germline, CDR1 MDHEN and CDR2 SYDVKM. Trimming removed 2 bases from V and 1 base from J, with 12 bases in between. CDR3 DNA (partial): TGTGCCAGCAGTTTAGCGTCAGGGGGGTCCTACGAG. Its protein is CASSLASGGSYE. The whole CDR3 is CASSLASGGSYEQYF.

This clone was counted only a few times. The read stops 3 residues short of the end of the CDR3; the missing end is completed from the germline J gene. V and J are TRBV18 and TRBJ1-2; 8 bases agree with TRBD1. From germline, CDR1 is KGHSH and CDR2 LQKENI. The CDR3 extends over 13 amino acids. J gave up 4 bases and V 5 bases, and 3 bases lay outside the gene matches. Partial CDR3 DNA: TGTGCCAGCTCATTGGACAGGGTCTATGGC. It yields the protein CASSLDRVYG. The whole CDR3 protein is CASSLDRVYGYTF.

This clone is medium-sized in the sample. The CDR3: CASSMTANYGYTF. The CDR3 DNA, read in part, is TGTGCCAGCAGTATGACAGCTAACTATGGC. This chain joins TRBV28 and TRBJ1-2; a possible D gene is TRBD1 (5 bases). Sequencing ends 3 residues short of the CDR3 end; the germline J gene provides the rest. Per the germline V gene, CDR1 is MDHEN and CDR2 is SYDVKM. The CDR3 is 13 amino acids. V dropped 5 bases and J dropped 0 bases, with 7 bases sitting between them.

This clone was recorded many times. The DNA ends 3 residues before the CDR3 does, and the rest of the CDR3 is filled in from the germline J gene. V and J are TRBV12-5 and TRBJ1-2; 9 bases fit TRBD1. Germline-derived CDR1 and CDR2 are LGHNT and FRNRAP. Trimming took 2 bases from V and 4 from J; bases not matched to a gene: 8. The CDR3 is made up of 16 amino acids. The DNA read from the CDR3 is TGTGCTAGTGGTTTGAGTCAAACAGGGGGCGTCTATGGC. Protein sequence: CASGLSQTGGVYG. The full-length CDR3 reads as CASGLSQTGGVYGYTF.

This clone occurred a few times. The CDR3 goes on 3 residues after the read ends, and that part is filled in from the germline J gene. This chain connects TRBV7-2 to TRBJ2-2; a possible D gene is TRBD1 (6 bases). Looked up from germline, CDR1 is SGHTA and CDR2 is FQGNSA. CDR3 length: 13 residues. V lost 5 bases and J 6 bases, leaving 10 bases between the germline ends. CDR3 DNA, as far as it was read: TGTGCCAGCAGCCATGGGGGCCCCGGGGAG. This gives the protein CASSHGGPGE. The whole CDR3 protein is CASSHGGPGELFF.

This clone has a count of ten or more. The CDR3 end falls 3 residues outside the read, so it is completed with the germline J gene. This chain links TRBV18 with TRBJ2-5; 12 bases match TRBD2. Looked up from germline, CDR1 is KGHSH and CDR2 is LQKENI. This CDR3 spans 15 amino acids. V was pared by 4 bases and J by 2 bases, with 2 bases of the junction left unmatched. CDR3 DNA (partial): TGTGCCAGCTCACTACTAGCGGGGGGACAAGAGACC. Its protein product is CASSLLAGGQET. Given in full, the CDR3 is CASSLLAGGQETQYF.

Regarding this clone: Sequencing ends 3 residues short of the CDR3 end; the germline J gene provides the rest. V usage is TRBV13 and J usage is TRBJ1-2; D is ambiguous. Germline CDR1 reads PRHDT; CDR2 reads FYEKMQ (reference sequence). The length of the CDR3 is 16 residues. This CDR3 is CASSLVSQALSSGYTF. The CDR3 DNA, read in part, is TGTGCCAGCAGCTTAGTATCCCAGGCTCTGTCGAGCGGC.

The table lists this clone with a few counts. The missing CDR3 end, 3 residues past where the read stops, is filled in from the germline J gene. This chain connects TRBV19 to TRBJ1-5; TRBD1 agrees at 11 bases. This CDR3 has 17 residues. From germline, CDR1 is LNHDA and CDR2 SQIVND (reference sequence). J gave up 1 base and V 6 bases, and 8 bases lay outside the gene matches. The CDR3 spells CASSPKGTGGSNQPQHF. CDR3 DNA (partial): TGTGCCAGTAGCCCTAAGGGGACAGGGGGGAGCAATCAGCCC.

Regarding this clone: Sequencing ends 3 residues short of the CDR3 end; the germline J gene provides the rest. V is TRBV18 and J is TRBJ2-2; 8 nucleotides match TRBD2. The CDR3 is 15 residues long. Per germline, CDR1 KGHSH and CDR2 LQKENI. The ends lost 6 bases at V and 4 bases at J; junction bases unmatched: 7. The CDR3 here is CASSSAGGGTGELFF. The CDR3 bases that were read are TGTGCCAGCTCGTCTGCGGGAGGCGGCACCGGGGAG.

This clone was seen many times. The read ends 3 residues early relative to the CDR3; the germline J gene fills the gap. The chain employs TRBV2 and TRBJ2-1, with D possibly being TRBD2 (6 bases). Trimming cost V 2 bases and J 9 bases, with 11 bases left between them. This CDR3 is built from 13 residues. CDR1 is SNHLY, CDR2 FYNNEI, per germline. This chain's CDR3 is CASSENFGGEQFF. Partial CDR3 DNA: TGTGCCAGCAGTGAAAACTTCGGGGGTGAG.

This clone was observed a handful of times. The sequenced fragment ends 3 residues before the CDR3 boundary, so the rest is inferred from the germline J gene. The chain joins TRBV19 to TRBJ1-1; D unclear. Germline CDR1 reads LNHDA; CDR2 reads SQIVND (reference sequence). The length of the CDR3 is 14 residues. V was pared by 3 bases and J by 4 bases, with 12 bases between. This CDR3 is CASSIGDRGTEAFF. The part of the CDR3 DNA that was read is TGTGCCAGTAGTATTGGAGACCGGGGCACTGAA.

The table lists this clone with a few counts. The read comes to an end 3 residues before the CDR3 does, leaving the germline J gene to fill in the end. This chain joins TRBV6-2 or TRBV6-3 and TRBJ2-3; no definite D call. The CDR3 is 11 residues long. The V end was cut by 4 bases, the J end by 6 bases, with 5 bases between. Per germline, CDR1 MNHEY and CDR2 SVGEGT. The part of the CDR3 DNA that was read is TGTGCCAGCAGTTTTTCTGATACG. Its protein product is CASSFSDT. The whole CDR3 is CASSFSDTQYF.

This clone was observed many times. The DNA ends 3 residues before the CDR3 does, and the rest of the CDR3 is filled in from the germline J gene. The gene calls are TRBV6-2 or TRBV6-3 and TRBJ2-1; D ambiguous. The CDR3 sequence is 13 residues long. Trimming left V 7 bases short and J 2 bases short, with 9 bases between. CDR1 and CDR2 from the germline V gene are MNHEY and SVGEGT. CDR3 loop: CASIEHAYNEQFF. Incomplete CDR3 DNA: TGTGCCAGCATCGAGCATGCCTACAATGAG.

This clone was counted ten times or more. The read comes to an end 3 residues before the CDR3 does, leaving the germline J gene to fill in the end. The chain recombines TRBV19 with TRBJ2-5; weak D call: TRBD2 (5 bases). V lost 7 bases and J 5 bases, leaving 17 bases between the germline ends. The CDR3 sequence is 14 residues long. Germline V gives CDR1 LNHDA, CDR2 SQIVND (reference sequence). CDR3 residues: CASKGQRGWETQYF. The part of the CDR3 DNA that was read is TGTGCCAGTAAGGGTCAACGGGGATGGGAGACC.

This clone was observed a few times. Here the CDR3 reads CASTGLAGDYEQYF. The CDR3 bases that were read are TGTGCCAGTACCGGACTAGCGGGGGACTACGAG. V usage is TRBV19 and J usage is TRBJ2-7; 13 bases fit TRBD2. The missing CDR3 end, 3 residues past where the read stops, is filled in from the germline J gene. Germline V gene data show CDR1 as LNHDA and CDR2 as SQIVND (reference sequence). The CDR3 totals 14 residues. Trimming took 7 bases from V and 3 from J; bases not matched to a gene: 3.

A remark on this clone: The sequenced fragment ends 3 residues before the CDR3 boundary, so the rest is inferred from the germline J gene. The chain carries TRBV18 and TRBJ2-7; a weak D match, TRBD2 (6 bases). Trimming stripped 3 bases from V and 6 bases from J, with 9 bases between. This CDR3 has 12 residues. The germline V gene encodes CDR1 KGHSH and CDR2 LQKENI. The sequenced CDR3 bases are TGTGCCAGCTCACCTCCCGGGGGCGAG. Encoded protein: CASSPPGGE. The entire CDR3 protein is CASSPPGGEQYF.

Remarks on this clone: Read coverage stops 3 residues before the CDR3 terminus; the germline J gene supplies the remainder. J is TRBJ2-3 and V is TRBV5-1; D remains unclear. The CDR3 covers 16 residues. Trimming took off 0 bases at V and 4 bases at J, with 15 bases between the two ends. Germline V CDR1 and CDR2: SGHRS, YFSETQ. CDR3 in amino acids: CASSLVGSLGSDTQYF. CDR3 DNA, as far as it was read: TGCGCCAGCAGCTTGGTGGGTAGCTTGGGTTCAGATACG.